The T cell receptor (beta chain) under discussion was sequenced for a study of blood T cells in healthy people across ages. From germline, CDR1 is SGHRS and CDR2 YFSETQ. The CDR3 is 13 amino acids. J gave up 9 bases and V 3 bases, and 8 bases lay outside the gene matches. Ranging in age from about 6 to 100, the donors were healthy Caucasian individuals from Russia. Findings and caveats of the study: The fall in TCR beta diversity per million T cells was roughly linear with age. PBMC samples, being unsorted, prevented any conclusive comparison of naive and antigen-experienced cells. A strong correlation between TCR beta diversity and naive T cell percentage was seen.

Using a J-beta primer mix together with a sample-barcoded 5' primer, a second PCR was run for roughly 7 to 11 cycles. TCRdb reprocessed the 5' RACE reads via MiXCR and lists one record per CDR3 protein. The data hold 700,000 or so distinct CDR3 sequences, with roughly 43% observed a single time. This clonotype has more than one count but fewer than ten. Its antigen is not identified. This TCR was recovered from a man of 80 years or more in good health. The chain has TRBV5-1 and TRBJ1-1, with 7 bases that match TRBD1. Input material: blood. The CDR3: CASSWEAQGKAFF. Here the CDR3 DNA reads TGCGCCAGCAGCTGGGAGGCACAGGGGAAAGCTTTCTTT.